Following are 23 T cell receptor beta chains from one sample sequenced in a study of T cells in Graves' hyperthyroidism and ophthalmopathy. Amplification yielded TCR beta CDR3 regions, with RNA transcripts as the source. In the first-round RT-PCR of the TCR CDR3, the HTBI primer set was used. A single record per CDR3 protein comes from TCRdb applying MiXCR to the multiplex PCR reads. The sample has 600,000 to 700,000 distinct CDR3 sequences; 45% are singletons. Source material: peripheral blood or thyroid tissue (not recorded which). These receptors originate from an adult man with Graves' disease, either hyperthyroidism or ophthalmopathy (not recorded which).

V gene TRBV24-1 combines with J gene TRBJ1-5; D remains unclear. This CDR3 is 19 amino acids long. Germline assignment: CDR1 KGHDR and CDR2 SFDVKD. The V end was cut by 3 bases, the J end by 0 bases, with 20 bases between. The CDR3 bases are TGTGCCACCAGTGATCCTGAAAATTCTATGCTAAATAGCAATCAGCCCCAGCATTTT. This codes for CATSDPENSMLNSNQPQHF.

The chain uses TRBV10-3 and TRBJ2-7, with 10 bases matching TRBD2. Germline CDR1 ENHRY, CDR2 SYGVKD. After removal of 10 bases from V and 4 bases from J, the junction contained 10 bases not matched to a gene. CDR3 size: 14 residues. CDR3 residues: CATGPSGSLYEQYF. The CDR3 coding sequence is TGTGCCACCGGACCTAGCGGGAGTCTTTACGAGCAGTACTTC.

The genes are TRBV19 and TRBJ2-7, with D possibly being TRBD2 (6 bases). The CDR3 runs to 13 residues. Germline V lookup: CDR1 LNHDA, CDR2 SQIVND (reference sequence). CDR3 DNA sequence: TGTGCTAGAGATCCAGTCGGGAGAGGCGAGCAGTACTTC. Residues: CARDPVGRGEQYF.

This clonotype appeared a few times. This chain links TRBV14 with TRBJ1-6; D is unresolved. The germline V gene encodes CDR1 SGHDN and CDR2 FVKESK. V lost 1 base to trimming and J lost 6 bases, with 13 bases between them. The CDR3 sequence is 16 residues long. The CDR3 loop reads CASSQASTLTNSPLHF. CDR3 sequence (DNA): TGTGCCAGCAGCCAAGCGTCTACACTAACTAATTCACCCCTCCACTTT.

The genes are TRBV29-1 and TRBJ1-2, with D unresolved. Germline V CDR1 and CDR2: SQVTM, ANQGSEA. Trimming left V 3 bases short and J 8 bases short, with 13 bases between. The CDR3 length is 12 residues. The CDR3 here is CSVELEGEGYTF. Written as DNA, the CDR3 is TGCAGCGTTGAGCTAGAGGGCGAAGGCTACACCTTC.

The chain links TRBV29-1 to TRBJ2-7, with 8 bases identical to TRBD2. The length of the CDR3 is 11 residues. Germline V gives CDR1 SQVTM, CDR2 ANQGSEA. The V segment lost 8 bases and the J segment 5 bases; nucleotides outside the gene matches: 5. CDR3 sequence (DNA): TGCAGCCCTAGCGGGTCCCACGAGCAGTACTTC. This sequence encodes CSPSGSHEQYF.

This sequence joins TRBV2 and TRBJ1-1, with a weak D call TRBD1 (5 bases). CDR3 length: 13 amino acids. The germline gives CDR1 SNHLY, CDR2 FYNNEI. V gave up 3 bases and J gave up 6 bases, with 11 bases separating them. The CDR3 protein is CASSDRDRAEAFF. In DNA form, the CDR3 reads TGTGCCAGCAGTGACAGGGATCGGGCTGAAGCTTTCTTT.

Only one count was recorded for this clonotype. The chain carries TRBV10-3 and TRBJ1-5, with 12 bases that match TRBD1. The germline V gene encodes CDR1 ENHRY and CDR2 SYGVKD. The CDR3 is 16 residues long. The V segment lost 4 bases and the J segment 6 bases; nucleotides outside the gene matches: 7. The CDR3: CAISAGTGGGSQPQHF. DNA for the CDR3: TGTGCCATCAGTGCCGGGACAGGGGGCGGTAGTCAGCCCCAGCATTTT.

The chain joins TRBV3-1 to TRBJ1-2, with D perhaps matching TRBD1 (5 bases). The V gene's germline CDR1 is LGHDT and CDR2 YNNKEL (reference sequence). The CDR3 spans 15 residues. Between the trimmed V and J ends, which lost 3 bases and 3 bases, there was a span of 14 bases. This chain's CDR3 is CASSHDSRYYYGYTF. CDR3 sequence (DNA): TGTGCCAGCAGCCACGACAGCCGATATTACTATGGCTACACCTTC.

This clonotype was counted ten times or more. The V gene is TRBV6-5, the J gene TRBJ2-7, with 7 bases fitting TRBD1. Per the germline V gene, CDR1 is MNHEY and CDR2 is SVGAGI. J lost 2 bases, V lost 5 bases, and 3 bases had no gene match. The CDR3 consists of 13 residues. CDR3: CASSGTAPYEQYF. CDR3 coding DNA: TGTGCCAGCAGTGGGACAGCACCCTACGAGCAGTACTTC.

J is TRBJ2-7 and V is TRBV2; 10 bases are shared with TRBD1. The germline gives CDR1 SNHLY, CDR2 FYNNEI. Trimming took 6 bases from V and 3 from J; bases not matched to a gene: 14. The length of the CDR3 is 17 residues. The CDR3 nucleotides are TGTGCCAGCAGCCCGCCGGTCCCGGGACAGGGGAACTACGAGCAGTACTTC. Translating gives CASSPPVPGQGNYEQYF.

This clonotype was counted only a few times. CDR3: CASSYLRLGQPYEQYF. The CDR3 DNA sequence: TGTGCCAGCAGTTACCTTCGCCTCGGACAGCCCTACGAGCAGTACTTC. The chain employs TRBV6-5 and TRBJ2-7; a weak D match, TRBD1 (6 bases). The CDR3 runs 16 residues. V shed 2 bases and J shed 2 bases, with 16 bases lying between them. Germline CDR1 reads MNHEY; CDR2 reads SVGAGI.

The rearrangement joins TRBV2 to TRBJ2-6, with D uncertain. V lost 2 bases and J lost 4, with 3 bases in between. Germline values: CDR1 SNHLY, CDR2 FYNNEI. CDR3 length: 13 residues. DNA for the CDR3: TGTGCCAGCAGTGAAAGGGGGGCCAACGTCCTGACTTTC. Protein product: CASSERGANVLTF.

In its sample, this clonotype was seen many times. The CDR3 DNA sequence: TGTGCCAGCAGCGTAGAAGCGGGAGGGGGCGAGCAGTACTTC. This sequence encodes CASSVEAGGGEQYF. V is TRBV9 and J is TRBJ2-7; 10 bases are a match to TRBD2. Germline V gene sequence: CDR1 SGDLS, CDR2 YYNGEE. V was pared by 0 bases and J by 6 bases, with 3 bases of the junction left unmatched. The CDR3 loop spans 14 amino acids.

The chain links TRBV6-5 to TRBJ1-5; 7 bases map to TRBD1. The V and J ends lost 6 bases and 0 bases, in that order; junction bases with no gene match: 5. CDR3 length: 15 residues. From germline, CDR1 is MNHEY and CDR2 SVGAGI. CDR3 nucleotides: TGTGCCAGCAGCAGACAGGGTAATAGCAATCAGCCCCAGCATTTT. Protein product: CASSRQGNSNQPQHF.

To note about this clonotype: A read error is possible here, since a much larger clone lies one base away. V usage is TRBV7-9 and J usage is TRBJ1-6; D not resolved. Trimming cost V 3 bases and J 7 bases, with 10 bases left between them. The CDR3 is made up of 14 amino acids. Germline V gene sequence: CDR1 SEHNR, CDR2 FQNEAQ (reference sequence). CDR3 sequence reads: CASSLSPPNSPLHF. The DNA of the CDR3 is TGTGCCAGCAGCTTGTCCCCGCCGAATTCACCCCTCCACTTT.

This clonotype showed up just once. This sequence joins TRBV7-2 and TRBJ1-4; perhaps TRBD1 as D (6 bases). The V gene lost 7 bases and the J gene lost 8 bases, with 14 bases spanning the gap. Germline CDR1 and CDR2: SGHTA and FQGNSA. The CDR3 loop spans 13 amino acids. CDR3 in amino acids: CASNPTGYEKLFF. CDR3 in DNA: TGTGCCAGCAACCCGACAGGTTACGAAAAACTGTTTTTT.

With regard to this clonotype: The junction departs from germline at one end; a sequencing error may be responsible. The CDR3 is CVISDSGGAEETQYF. In nucleotides, the CDR3 is TGTGTCATCAGTGATAGCGGGGGAGCAGAAGAGACCCAGTACTTC. This chain links TRBV10-3 with TRBJ2-5, with 9 bases lining up with TRBD2. This CDR3 region has 15 residues. Germline V CDR1 and CDR2: ENHRY, SYGVKD.

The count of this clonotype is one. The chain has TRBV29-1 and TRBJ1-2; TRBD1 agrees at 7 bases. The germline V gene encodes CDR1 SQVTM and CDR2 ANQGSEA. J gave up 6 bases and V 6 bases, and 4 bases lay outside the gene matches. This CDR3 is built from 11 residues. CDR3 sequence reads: CSVDREHGYTF. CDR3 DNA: TGCAGCGTAGACAGGGAACATGGCTACACCTTC.

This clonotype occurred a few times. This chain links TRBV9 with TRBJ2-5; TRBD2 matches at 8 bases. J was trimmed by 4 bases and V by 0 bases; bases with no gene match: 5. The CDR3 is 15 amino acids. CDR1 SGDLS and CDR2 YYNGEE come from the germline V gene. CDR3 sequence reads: CASSVAGLAGETQYF. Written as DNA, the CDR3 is TGTGCCAGCAGCGTAGCCGGTCTAGCGGGAGAGACCCAGTACTTC.

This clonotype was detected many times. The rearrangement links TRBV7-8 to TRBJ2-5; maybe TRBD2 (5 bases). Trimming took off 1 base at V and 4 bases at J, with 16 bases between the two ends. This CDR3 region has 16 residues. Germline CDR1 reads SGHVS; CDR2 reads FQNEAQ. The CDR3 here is CASSLDSGVPGETQYF. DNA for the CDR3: TGTGCCAGCAGCTTAGATTCCGGGGTACCGGGAGAGACCCAGTACTTC.

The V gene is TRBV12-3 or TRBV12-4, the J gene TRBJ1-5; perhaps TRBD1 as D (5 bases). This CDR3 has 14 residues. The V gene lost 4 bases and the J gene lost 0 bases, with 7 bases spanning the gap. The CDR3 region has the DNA TGTGCCAGCAGTTGGGGCAGTAGCAATCAGCCCCAGCATTTT. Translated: CASSWGSSNQPQHF.

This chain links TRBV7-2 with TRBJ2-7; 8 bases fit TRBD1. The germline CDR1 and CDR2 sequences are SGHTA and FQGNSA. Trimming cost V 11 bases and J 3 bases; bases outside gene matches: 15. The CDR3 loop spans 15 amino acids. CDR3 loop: CAWTKGAGGGYEQYF. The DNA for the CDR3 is TGTGCCTGGACCAAGGGTGCAGGGGGCGGCTACGAGCAGTACTTC.